Described below is a single TCR beta chain sequence and its context. The germline gives CDR1 SGDLS, CDR2 YYNGEE. V was shortened by 0 bases and J by 7 bases, with 11 bases between the two germline ends. The CDR3 has 14 amino acids. Original data processing: Quantification of nucleated cells was approximated via reference gene primer amplification. The assay was immunoSEQ multiplex PCR, and TCRdb's table has in-frame clones only and misses some. The V and J calls and clone size were taken over from that table, and D and trimming were inferred from the DNA. The sample shows some 150,000 clones, 85% to 90% of them seen only once. The data belong to a study of blood T cell repertoires in COVID-19. Study-wide background: Donors in the United States, Italy and Spain gave samples during acute or convalescent COVID-19. PBMCs, B-cell-depleted T cells, or T cells were the source of the cDNA or gDNA that made up the material.

The chain links TRBV9 to TRBJ1-5, with D unclear. The source material was peripheral blood. The clonotype originates from a man aged 50-60 years with active or convalescent COVID-19. DNA of the CDR3: TGTGCCAGCAGCGTAGGTACAGTGGGCCAGCCCCAGCATTTT. As protein: CASSVGTVGQPQHF. The full variable domain, with the rest looked up from reference TRBV9 and TRBJ1-5, is DSGVTQTPKHLITATGQRVTLRCSPRSGDLSVYWYQQSLDQGLQFLIQYYNGEERAKGNILERFSAQQFPDLHSELNLSSLELGDSALYFCASSVGTVGQPQHFGDGTRLSIL.